Following are 26 T cell receptor beta chains from one sample sequenced in a study of graft-versus-host responses after intestinal transplantation. These receptors lack a known antigen. Assay: immunoSEQ multiplex PCR; the TCRdb copy retains only in-frame clones and omits some. The sample consists of some 110,000 clones, 75% to 95% of them appearing once. The sample consisted of unstimulated CD4+ T cells sorted from spleen or lymph node cells, taken before intestinal transplant. The receptors originated from a human donor who received an intestinal transplant.

This sequence joins TRBV28 and TRBJ2-3; 7 positions match TRBD2. V gave up 2 bases and J gave up 4 bases; unmatched junction bases: 12. Germline V gene sequence: CDR1 MDHEN, CDR2 SYDVKM. The CDR3 extends over 17 amino acids. The CDR3 sequence: CASSLGALAGGADTQYF. The DNA for the CDR3 is TGTGCCAGCAGTTTAGGGGCGCTAGCTGGGGGGGCAGATACGCAGTATTTT. Full variable domain (outside the CDR3, taken from reference TRBV28 and TRBJ2-3): DVKVTQSSRYLVKRTGEKVFLECVQDMDHENMFWYRQDPGLGLRLIYFSYDVKMKEKGDIPEGYSVSREKKERFSLILESASTNQTSMYLCASSLGALAGGADTQYFGPGTRLTVL.

This rearrangement joins TRBV6-1 to TRBJ1-4; 9 bases are a match to TRBD1. The CDR3 consists of 14 residues. Germline V gene sequence: CDR1 MNHNS, CDR2 SASEGT. J lost 6 bases, V lost 6 bases, and 5 bases had no gene match. The CDR3 loop is CASSSGQGHEKLFF. The CDR3 DNA reads TGTGCCAGCAGCTCGGGACAGGGTCATGAAAAACTGTTTTTT.

This chain uses TRBV28 with TRBJ2-7, with D perhaps TRBD2 (5 bases). This CDR3 contains 13 residues. Trimming shortened V by 5 bases and J by 5 bases, and 13 bases separated the two germline ends. Germline CDR1 is MDHEN and CDR2 is SYDVKM. The CDR3 sequence is CASSGWNGNEQYF. The CDR3 nucleotides read TGTGCCAGCAGTGGGTGGAACGGGAACGAGCAGTACTTC.

V gene TRBV6-1 combines with J gene TRBJ2-1; 10 bases are a match to TRBD1. Germline CDR1 MNHNS, CDR2 SASEGT. The CDR3 extends over 16 amino acids. V dropped 4 bases and J dropped 7; count of bases not matched to a gene: 10. The CDR3 protein is CASSARTGGAWNEQFF. CDR3 bases: TGTGCCAGCAGTGCGAGGACAGGGGGGGCATGGAATGAGCAGTTCTTC.

As concerns this clone: Other DNA variants within this sample encode the same CDR3. The chain joins TRBV7-2 to TRBJ1-5; tentative D call: TRBD1 (6 bases). Germline V CDR1 and CDR2: SGHTA, FQGNSA. The V gene lost 2 bases and the J gene lost 4 bases, with 6 bases spanning the gap. CDR3 size: 13 residues. CDR3 loop: CASSLRGNQPQHF. CDR3 DNA: TGTGCCAGCAGCTTAAGGGGGAATCAGCCCCAGCATTTT. The full variable domain, its missing parts supplied by reference TRBV7-2 and TRBJ1-5, is GAGVSQSPSNKVTEKGKDVELRCDPISGHTALYWYRQSLGQGLEFLIYFQGNSAPDKSGLPSDRFSAERTGGSVSTLTIQRTQQEDSAVYLCASSLRGNQPQHFGDGTRLSIL.

V usage is TRBV5-1 and J usage is TRBJ1-2; D is possibly TRBD1 (6 bases). Germline-derived CDR1 and CDR2 are SGHRS and YFSETQ. The CDR3 loop spans 14 amino acids. V lost 1 base, J lost 8 bases, and 15 bases lay in between. CDR3 amino acids: CASSLSQGLSGYTF. The CDR3 coding sequence is TGCGCCAGCAGCTTGTCCCAGGGGTTGAGCGGCTACACCTTC. The complete variable domain, with remaining parts taken from reference TRBV5-1 and TRBJ1-2, reads KAGVTQTPRYLIKTRGQQVTLSCSPISGHRSVSWYQQTPGQGLQFLFEYFSETQRNKGNFPGRFSGRQFSNSRSEMNVSTLELGDSALYLCASSLSQGLSGYTFGSGTRLTVV.

The chain employs TRBV28 and TRBJ2-3, with a tentative D call TRBD1 (6 bases). The CDR3 sequence is 15 residues long. The germline V and J ends were trimmed by 8 bases and 2 bases, with 17 bases remaining between them. Germline CDR1 MDHEN, CDR2 SYDVKM. The CDR3 is CASGGQTLTTDTQYF. The CDR3 nucleotides are TGTGCCAGCGGGGGCCAGACCCTTACCACAGATACGCAGTATTTT. The complete variable domain, with remaining parts taken from reference TRBV28 and TRBJ2-3, reads DVKVTQSSRYLVKRTGEKVFLECVQDMDHENMFWYRQDPGLGLRLIYFSYDVKMKEKGDIPEGYSVSREKKERFSLILESASTNQTSMYLCASGGQTLTTDTQYFGPGTRLTVL.

This rearrangement joins TRBV19 to TRBJ1-2; 7 bases are a match to TRBD1. V trimming: 6 bases; J trimming: 7 bases; junction bases outside the gene matches: 11. Germline CDR1 is LNHDA and CDR2 is SQIVND (reference sequence). CDR3 length equals 14 residues. The CDR3 region has the DNA TGTGCCAGTAGAAGGACAGGAAAGCAAGGTGGCTACACCTTC. This sequence encodes CASRRTGKQGGYTF.

The CDR3 protein is CASSQATRNYGYTF. CDR3 sequence (DNA): TGCGCCAGCAGCCAAGCGACACGTAACTATGGCTACACCTTC. The chain uses TRBV4-1 and TRBJ1-2, with D unresolved. The CDR3 is 14 amino acids. Deletions cut 1 base from V and 1 base from J, with 7 bases between. CDR1 MGHRA and CDR2 YSYEKL come from the germline V gene.

The V call is TRBV6-4, the J call TRBJ2-7; 12 nucleotides line up with TRBD1. Germline CDR1 MRHNA, CDR2 SNTAGT. The CDR3 has 16 amino acids. V shed 5 bases, J shed 6 bases, and the junction held 11 bases outside the gene matches. This CDR3 is CASSPYPGQGAGEQYF. The CDR3 bases are TGTGCCAGCAGTCCTTACCCGGGACAGGGGGCTGGCGAGCAGTACTTC.

The V gene is TRBV5-4, the J gene TRBJ1-1, with D possibly matching TRBD1 (5 bases). The CDR3 sequence is 14 residues long. Between the trimmed V and J ends, which lost 7 bases and 3 bases, there was a span of 16 bases. Germline V gives CDR1 SGHNT, CDR2 YYREEE (reference sequence). The CDR3 nucleotides are TGTGCCAGCGGCCGCCAGGGAGGGGACACTGAAGCTTTCTTT. Amino acids: CASGRQGGDTEAFF.

This clone turned up a few times. The CDR3 reads CASSHKRDSNSPLHF. In DNA, the CDR3 is TGCGCCAGCAGCCATAAGCGGGATTCGAATTCACCCCTCCACTTT. This chain uses TRBV23-1 with TRBJ1-6, with unresolved D. TRBV23-1 is an ORF, and what it does is uncertain. The CDR3 has 15 amino acids. Trimming pared 6 bases from V and 7 bases from J, leaving 16 bases between.

This chain links TRBV10-3 with TRBJ1-1; 9 bases align to TRBD1. The CDR3 runs to 15 residues. The germline CDR1 and CDR2 sequences are ENHRY and SYGVKD. The V and J ends lost 6 bases and 1 base, in that order; junction bases with no gene match: 6. CDR3 in DNA: TGTGCCATCAGGTTGACAGGGGGAACGAACACTGAAGCTTTCTTT. Protein: CAIRLTGGTNTEAFF.

The CDR3 nucleotides read TGTGCCAGCAGCCACCTACCGCGGGGGGGGGAAGAGACCCAGTACTTC. Protein: CASSHLPRGGEETQYF. This chain uses TRBV5-4 with TRBJ2-5; 9 positions match TRBD2. Germline V gene data show CDR1 as SGHNT and CDR2 as YYREEE (reference sequence). This CDR3 is built from 16 residues. V gave up 4 bases and J gave up 3 bases; unmatched junction bases: 10.

The chain links TRBV5-4 to TRBJ2-7, with D tentatively TRBD1 (6 bases). Trimming stripped 1 base from V and 2 bases from J, with 7 bases between. Germline CDR1 reads SGHNT; CDR2 reads YYREEE (reference sequence). This CDR3 is 13 amino acids long. The CDR3 loop reads CASSLSGAYEQYF. The CDR3 DNA follows: TGTGCCAGCAGCTTGTCAGGGGCCTACGAGCAGTACTTC.

V usage is TRBV6-5 and J usage is TRBJ2-5; no firm D call. V lost 5 bases and J 1 base, leaving 11 bases between the germline ends. Per germline, CDR1 MNHEY and CDR2 SVGAGI. CDR3 size: 14 residues. For the CDR3, the DNA is TGTGCCAGCAGTCGCAGACACATCCAAGAGACCCAGTACTTC. It yields the protein CASSRRHIQETQYF.

This clone came up once. The J gene is TRBJ1-1, the V gene TRBV4-2; 7 nucleotides agree with TRBD1. J lost 0 bases, V lost 1 base, and 5 bases had no gene match. This CDR3 comprises 16 residues. Germline V lookup: CDR1 LGHNA, CDR2 YNFKEQ. CDR3 DNA: TGTGCCAGCAGCCAAGTAAAGGGGGCGATGAACACTGAAGCTTTCTTT. This encodes CASSQVKGAMNTEAFF.

This clone was seen only a few times. The chain employs TRBV10-3 and TRBJ1-3; unclear D gene. This CDR3 comprises 13 residues. Trimming removed 2 bases from V and 3 bases from J, with 5 bases in between. The V gene's germline CDR1 is ENHRY and CDR2 SYGVKD. The CDR3 DNA reads TGTGCCATCAGTGAGAGAGGTGGAAACACCATATATTTT. Its protein product is CAISERGGNTIYF.

The chain carries TRBV5-4 and TRBJ1-2; D may be TRBD1 (6 bases). Germline V gene data show CDR1 as SGHNT and CDR2 as YYREEE (reference sequence). V gave up 4 bases and J gave up 0 bases, with 13 bases separating them. The length of the CDR3 is 15 residues. CDR3 nucleotides: TGTGCCAGCAGCCCGGGGACAAATACTAACTATGGCTACACCTTC. Protein sequence: CASSPGTNTNYGYTF.

This chain connects TRBV5-1 to TRBJ2-5; D unresolved. The germline V gene has CDR1 SGHRS and CDR2 YFSETQ. CDR3 length: 14 amino acids. Trimming pared 4 bases from V and 2 bases from J, leaving 12 bases between. CDR3 coding DNA: TGCGCCAGCAGCCCGGCCACAGATCAAGAGACCCAGTACTTC. It is translated as CASSPATDQETQYF.

The gene calls are TRBV5-1 and TRBJ2-7; D gene ambiguous. The CDR3 is 13 residues long. V gave up 4 bases and J gave up 2 bases, with 10 bases separating them. Germline CDR1 and CDR2: SGHRS and YFSETQ. In DNA form, the CDR3 reads TGCGCCAGCAGCCGGAGTCCGGCCTACGAGCAGTACTTC. Translating it yields CASSRSPAYEQYF.

The V and J genes are TRBV6-1 and TRBJ1-2; no firm D call. CDR1 is MNHNS and CDR2 is SASEGT in the germline V gene. The V end was cut by 7 bases, the J end by 0 bases, with 12 bases between. The CDR3 has 14 amino acids. The CDR3 coding sequence is TGTGCCAGCAACTTCGCAGACACTAACTATGGCTACACCTTC. It codes for CASNFADTNYGYTF.

The chain joins TRBV30 to TRBJ2-2; D is perhaps TRBD2 (7 bases). This CDR3 has 17 residues. V shed 3 bases and J shed 1 base, with 18 bases lying between them. The germline V gene has CDR1 GTSNPN and CDR2 SVGIG (reference sequence). The CDR3 DNA reads as TGTGCCTGGAGAAGGGCAAAGGGGGGGGAGAACACCGGGGAGCTGTTTTTT. It is translated as CAWRRAKGGENTGELFF.

The count of this clone is one. The V call is TRBV6-5, the J call TRBJ1-5, with unresolved D. The CDR3 runs to 15 residues. Germline CDR1 and CDR2: MNHEY and SVGAGI. The V gene lost 1 base and the J gene lost 4 bases, with 11 bases spanning the gap. CDR3 amino acids: CASSYFRSGNQPQHF. As DNA, the CDR3 is TGTGCCAGCAGTTACTTTAGGTCGGGGAATCAGCCCCAGCATTTT.

This clone has only one observation. The CDR3 DNA reads TGTGCCAGCACCGGGAGAGCGAGATCGGGCACCGGGGAGCTGTTTTTT. Protein sequence: CASTGRARSGTGELFF. The rearrangement uses TRBV11-2 and TRBJ2-2; possibly TRBD2 for D (6 bases). V dropped 7 bases and J dropped 4 bases, with 19 bases sitting between them. Per the germline V gene, CDR1 is SGHAT and CDR2 is FQNNGV. The CDR3 runs 16 residues.

The V and J genes are TRBV27 and TRBJ1-1; no definite D call. With 8 bases removed from V and 1 base from J, the gap between germline ends came to 11 bases. The CDR3 contains 13 residues. CDR1 and CDR2 from the germline V gene are MNHEY and SMNVEV (reference sequence). The CDR3 region is CASGRRTNTEAFF. The DNA for the CDR3 is TGTGCCAGCGGGAGACGGACGAACACTGAAGCTTTCTTT.